Below, 17 T cell receptor beta chains from the same sample are listed, as sequenced in a study of T cells in Graves' hyperthyroidism and ophthalmopathy. Template material for amplifying TCR beta CDR3 regions consisted of RNA transcripts. TCR CDR3 underwent first-round RT-PCR with the HTBI primer set. Each CDR3 protein gets one entry after TCRdb re-called the multiplex PCR reads with MiXCR. The data show hundreds of thousands of distinct CDR3 sequences, with roughly 13% seen just once and around 32% held by the top ten. Sequencing used blood. The receptors stem from a middle-aged woman with Graves' ophthalmopathy.

Ten or more counts support this clonotype. The V and J genes are TRBV15 and TRBJ1-5; unclear D gene. CDR3 length: 16 residues. The germline V and J ends were trimmed by 0 bases and 6 bases, with 15 bases remaining between them. From germline, CDR1 is LNHNV and CDR2 YYDKDF (reference sequence). CDR3: CATSRDAASTSQPQHF. For the CDR3, the DNA is TGTGCCACCAGCAGAGATGCCGCATCCACAAGTCAGCCCCAGCATTTT. Full variable domain (remainder filled in from reference TRBV15 and TRBJ1-5): DAMVIQNPRYQVTQFGKPVTLSCSQTLNHNVMYWYQQKSSQAPKLLFHYYDKDFNNEADTPDNFQSRRPNTSFCFLDIRSPGLGDTAMYLCATSRDAASTSQPQHFGDGTRLSIL.

There are many counts of this clonotype. The chain is built from TRBV15 and TRBJ2-1; 7 nucleotides line up with TRBD2. The CDR3 totals 14 residues. Germline assignment: CDR1 LNHNV and CDR2 YYDKDF (reference sequence). The trim removed 6 bases at V and 6 bases at J, leaving 8 bases unmatched. CDR3 sequence: CATSPSGDSNEQFF. The CDR3 DNA is TGTGCCACCAGTCCCAGCGGGGACTCCAATGAGCAGTTCTTC.

This clonotype was detected ten times or more. The rearrangement uses TRBV7-9 and TRBJ1-2, with D unresolved. Trimming took off 5 bases at V and 8 bases at J, with 24 bases between the two ends. Germline values: CDR1 SEHNR, CDR2 FQNEAQ (reference sequence). The CDR3 is made up of 16 amino acids. CDR3 protein: CASSMRSGLHREGYTF. The DNA for the CDR3 is TGTGCCAGCAGCATGCGCTCCGGGCTCCATCGGGAGGGCTACACCTTC.

This clonotype occurred many times. The chain has TRBV7-9 and TRBJ2-7; a weak D match, TRBD1 (5 bases). V was trimmed by 5 bases and J by 5 bases, leaving 19 bases between them. The CDR3 runs 15 residues. Germline V gene sequence: CDR1 SEHNR, CDR2 FQNEAQ (reference sequence). The CDR3 nucleotides are TGTGCCAGCAGCCGAAGGGGTGCAGGTGTCAACGAGCAGTACTTC. This sequence encodes CASSRRGAGVNEQYF.

This chain joins TRBV7-9 and TRBJ2-2; D possibly corresponds to TRBD2 (6 bases). Germline CDR1 SEHNR, CDR2 FQNEAQ (reference sequence). V was shortened by 5 bases and J by 5 bases, with 15 bases between the two germline ends. The CDR3 runs 15 residues. As DNA, the CDR3 is TGTGCCAGCAGCGCGGGGACGGTGGGGACCGGGGAGCTGTTTTTT. This gives the protein CASSAGTVGTGELFF.

This clonotype was seen at least ten times. The chain joins TRBV11-2 to TRBJ2-3, with a weak D call TRBD2 (5 bases). The CDR3 is made up of 13 amino acids. In germline, CDR1 is SGHAT, CDR2 FQNNGV. V lost 6 bases and J lost 6, with 13 bases in between. Here the CDR3 DNA reads TGTGCCAGCAGTGAGTGGGGAGCGGATACGCAGTATTTT. It is translated as CASSEWGADTQYF.

There are a few counts of this clonotype. The gene calls are TRBV27 and TRBJ2-7, with a tentative D call TRBD2 (5 bases). The CDR3 totals 15 residues. The V end lost 1 base, the J end lost 7 bases, and 17 bases lay between the germline ends. The germline V gene encodes CDR1 MNHEY and CDR2 SMNVEV (reference sequence). In DNA, the CDR3 is TGTGCCAGCAGTTTATTAGTAGCGTCCCGTAAAGAGCAGTACTTC. Amino acid sequence: CASSLLVASRKEQYF.

This clonotype was seen ten or more times. The chain has TRBV3-1 and TRBJ2-1; a weak D match, TRBD2 (5 bases). The V end lost 1 base, the J end lost 9 bases, and 19 bases lay between the germline ends. Germline V gives CDR1 LGHDT, CDR2 YNNKEL (reference sequence). There are 16 residues in the CDR3. The CDR3 reads CASSQVSRAPRGEQFF. DNA of the CDR3: TGTGCCAGCAGCCAAGTTTCGCGGGCCCCTCGGGGTGAGCAGTTCTTC.

The chain is built from TRBV3-1 and TRBJ2-3; 8 nucleotides agree with TRBD2. The ends lost 1 base at V and 0 bases at J; junction bases unmatched: 12. Looked up from germline, CDR1 is LGHDT and CDR2 is YNNKEL (reference sequence). This CDR3 comprises 19 residues. The CDR3 DNA sequence: TGTGCCAGCAGCCAAGGATTTACGCGGCGGGGGGCCAGCACAGATACGCAGTATTTT. The encoded protein is CASSQGFTRRGASTDTQYF.

The table lists this clonotype with many counts. As DNA, the CDR3 is TGTGCCAGCAGTGCCGAGGGGCGCCAAGAGACCCAGTACTTC. Its translation is CASSAEGRQETQYF. The chain couples TRBV2 to TRBJ2-5; D is possibly TRBD1 or TRBD2 (5 bases each). The CDR3 is 14 residues long. Trimming took 4 bases from V and 1 from J, leaving 10 bases between them. Germline V gene lookup returns CDR1 SNHLY and CDR2 FYNNEI.

This clonotype was counted ten times or more. The chain couples TRBV6-1 to TRBJ1-2; D might be TRBD1 (5 bases). CDR1 MNHNS and CDR2 SASEGT come from the germline V gene. Trimming left V 7 bases short and J 8 bases short, with 23 bases between. CDR3 length: 15 residues. The CDR3 loop reads CASTNPPQGTGGYTF. The CDR3 region has the DNA TGTGCCAGCACTAATCCGCCCCAGGGCACGGGGGGCTACACCTTC.

This clonotype was found many times. This rearrangement joins TRBV29-1 to TRBJ1-1; 7 positions match TRBD1. Unmatched junction bases numbered 15, after V lost 8 bases and J lost 6 bases. Germline V CDR1 and CDR2: SQVTM, ANQGSEA. The CDR3 loop spans 14 amino acids. The CDR3 sequence is CSIDRDGLAAEAFF. For the CDR3, the DNA is TGCAGCATCGACAGGGACGGATTGGCTGCTGAAGCTTTCTTT.

The chain carries TRBV7-9 and TRBJ2-2; 8 nucleotides agree with TRBD1. The V gene's germline CDR1 is SEHNR and CDR2 FQNEAQ (reference sequence). There are 18 residues in the CDR3. The V and J ends lost 4 bases and 1 base, in that order; junction bases with no gene match: 11. The CDR3 sequence is CASSYRQGQGKNTGELFF. The CDR3 DNA reads as TGTGCCAGCAGCTATAGGCAAGGACAGGGAAAGAACACCGGGGAGCTGTTTTTT.

This clonotype was observed at least ten times. The chain couples TRBV2 to TRBJ2-1; TRBD2 matches at 8 bases. Germline CDR1 and CDR2: SNHLY and FYNNEI. The junction had 11 bases not matched to a gene; V was cut back by 6 bases and J by 10 bases. CDR3 size: 14 residues. CDR3 coding DNA: TGTGCCAGCAGGTTAACGGGGGGGGTAGGAGAGCAGTTCTTC. Residues: CASRLTGGVGEQFF.

Comments on this clonotype: One base away lies a much larger clone, so this may be a sequencing read error. The rearrangement links TRBV27 to TRBJ1-1, with 7 bases matching TRBD1. Germline loops: CDR1 MNHEY, CDR2 SMNVEV (reference sequence). The CDR3 extends over 16 amino acids. After removal of 2 bases from V and 4 bases from J, the junction contained 10 bases not matched to a gene. CDR3: CASSLGQVGGSTEAFF. CDR3 sequence (DNA): TGTGCCAGCAGTTTAGGACAGGTAGGGGGGAGCACTGAAGCTTTCTTT.

The V call is TRBV7-2, the J call TRBJ1-6; D gene uncertain. In germline, CDR1 is SGHTA, CDR2 FQGNSA. V was clipped by 5 bases and J by 7 bases, with 15 bases between them. The CDR3 totals 15 residues. CDR3 region: CASSQVPDRNSPLHF. In DNA, the CDR3 is TGTGCCAGCAGCCAAGTCCCAGATCGAAATTCACCCCTCCACTTT.

A few counts support this clonotype. This chain uses TRBV3-1 with TRBJ1-2; 7 nucleotides agree with TRBD1. Germline V gene sequence: CDR1 LGHDT, CDR2 YNNKEL (reference sequence). J lost 7 bases, V lost 0 bases, and 2 bases had no gene match. The CDR3 contains 13 residues. Here the CDR3 reads CASSQEQGTGYTF. The CDR3 DNA reads as TGTGCCAGCAGCCAAGAACAGGGGACTGGCTACACCTTC.